The source of this TCR beta chain is a study of cytomegalovirus exposure and HLA in healthy donors (TCRdb year 2017). At the level of the whole study: An earlier analysis of about 560 of the donors reported 250 to 300 Gb of sequence data and 117 million unique TCR beta sequences obtained from about 200 million T cells. Class I and class II HLA loci were covered by the typing at four-digit resolution. An early release that covered fewer than 750 HLA-typed donors contained 300 to 350 gigabases of sequencing data and about 84 million unique TCR sequences. Besides the first cohort of approximately 670 subjects, a separate validation cohort made up of 120 different subjects was used. Using immunosequencing, the study profiled T cell repertoires from 640 or so subjects and related those repertoires to cytomegalovirus serostatus. On average, roughly 240,000 unique TCR beta nucleotide sequences were sequenced per donor among 398 genotyped donors of the cohort, with roughly 18% of those sequences being non-productive. High-throughput TCR immunosequencing, statistical association of individual TCRs with disease status, and machine learning were combined to predict cytomegalovirus infection status. To decide whether each TCR beta V gene segment behaved as functional or pseudogenic, an earlier analysis of some 600 of the donors relied on high-throughput TCR beta sequencing. All discovery cohort repertoires had been generated using a single sequencing platform. Rather than drawing on any new phenotypic data, the later analysis identified candidate immune exposures from TCR beta sequences and the way those sequences occurred across donors. Of the 300 to 400 genotyped donors, 81% fell in the genetic ancestry cluster associated with self-reported Caucasian donors. Donor age, sex, ethnicity and CMV serostatus were compiled together with the repertoire data. In a later genetic analysis, genome-wide SNP genotypes for about 55% of the roughly 700 donors were used, and that subset was treated as a discovery cohort. To study patterns of TCR occurrence, a later analysis re-analyzed previously published TCR beta repertoires from hundreds of donors and added high-resolution HLA genotyping. The aim of the study was to test whether cataloging public T cell receptors could identify signatures of past pathogen exposure. Roughly 5 DR-DQ haplotypes were handled as single units for association and clustering because linkage in the cohort was strong. Typing coverage varied by locus: roughly 620-640 donors for A, B, C, DRB1 and DQB1; some 520 for DQA1; around 610 for DPA1; roughly 450 for DPB1.

The library was obtained by the immunoSEQ multiplex PCR assay. A mixture of 60 forward primers for TCR Vbeta segments and 13 reverse primers for TCR Jbeta segments was used in the multiplex PCR. A multiplex PCR assay on genomic DNA amplified the CDR3 region of rearranged TCR beta genes. The Illumina HiSeq System was used to sequence the amplified TCR beta libraries as 87-base-pair reads. For the original study's pipeline: Across the 500 to 750 repertoires, a later analysis counted some 80 million unique TCR beta chains, around 10 million of which were shared by at least two donors. To remove PCR and sequencing errors, raw reads were error-corrected and collapsed into unique sequences using a nearest-neighbor algorithm that merged closely related sequences. To assign V, D and J gene segments, CDR3 sequences were aligned to IMGT reference sequences. For a sequence to be retained, a match of at least six nucleotides to both a V gene segment and a J gene segment was required. Rearrangements were called productive when the CDR3 lacked stop codons and stayed in frame with V and J; all others were non-productive. Following IMGT convention, CDR3 was defined as the stretch from the second conserved V-encoded cysteine to the conserved J-encoded phenylalanine. Sequences without an unambiguous match to a single V gene segment were excluded from the earlier analysis of about 600 of the donors. In an earlier analysis of a few hundred of the donors, V segments were called functional above 56.7% productive rearrangements and were called segregating when the between-donor standard deviation exceeded 5%. To diagnose cytomegalovirus status from the catalog of TCR beta chain sequences, a statistical classification framework was built. In a later analysis, V and J genes were assigned by comparing TCR nucleotide sequences against IMGT/GENE-DB human TR gene sequences. Using the TCRdist pipeline, a later analysis assigned CDR3 sequences along with most-parsimonious VDJ recombination scenarios. A later analysis defined each TCR beta chain by its CDR3 amino acid sequence plus V-gene family, and excluded reads lacking a unique V-gene family. As a way to deal with suspected cross-contamination and a sequencing artifact, a later analysis dropped 500 to 700 nucleotide sequences that were highly shared and had low generation probability. A later analysis calculated a clonal expansion index for each public chain from normalized within-repertoire ranks of inferred template counts. In a later analysis, generation probabilities were computed with a VDJ recombination model fitted to out-of-frame rearrangements, and the resulting probabilities were checked against IGoR. In a later analysis, hypergeometric tests were used to score TCR-TCR, TCR-HLA and TCR-CMV co-occurrence, with a repertoire-size bias correction applied to TCR pairs. To estimate false discovery rates, a later analysis permuted the HLA or CMV assignments 20 times. In a later analysis, co-occurring TCRs were grouped using DBSCAN, with TCRdist sequence similarity added in when clustering inside HLA-allele-positive subsets. Co-occurrence clustering excluded repertoires with fewer than 30,000 or more than 120,000 public chains, plus five with anomalous nucleotide sharing. This immuneACCESS table, as held by TCRdb, lists in-frame sequences with V and J called but not all clones. Of the missing ones, under half trace to an unresolved V gene in checked studies; the others have no known cause. V and J calls plus clone size are reproduced from that table; the DNA served to infer D and trimming. A total of around 160,000 clones appear in this sample, 60% to 85% of them only once. 10% to 15% of the sample goes to the ten largest clones.

The cohort was made up of under 800 healthy bone marrow donors. All cohort members were sampled while nominally healthy, although unrecorded immune exposures were likely present. The donor was CMV seropositive and was included in the group of 250 to 350 seropositive cohort members. A peripheral blood sample was provided by each donor, and peripheral blood mononuclear cells were used for TCR beta sequencing. Genomic DNA extraction from the blood cell samples was performed with the Qiagen DNeasy Blood Extraction Kit. Overall study results and their limits: Because some donors lacked HLA typing at each locus, the association tests relied only on the typed subset. Compared with equally common non-associated chains, HLA-associated TCR beta chains in a later analysis were more clonally expanded and had lower generation probabilities. According to a later genetic analysis, donors in an Asian-associated ancestry cluster had fewer N-insertions in productive TCRs than the approximately 700-donor mean. Three of the identified cytomegalovirus-associated TCR beta chains were confirmed in vitro to be specific for cytomegalovirus antigens. A further reported finding was that TCR beta sequences accurately predicted the HLA-A and HLA-B alleles for most subjects in the first cohort. The only immune exposure information available for the cohort was CMV serostatus. Several of the top co-occurrence clusters appeared to be linked to parvovirus B19, influenza, CMV and Epstein-Barr virus, according to a later analysis. In both the original and validation cohorts, the classifier was reported to diagnose cytomegalovirus status with high specificity and sensitivity. A group of highly shared sequence variants was considered likely to be a technical artifact of the sequencing pipeline. The 87-base-pair reads could not distinguish some IMGT-functional V segments, including TRBV6-2 and TRBV6-3, so those segments were excluded. Most TCR sequences were seen in very few donors, while some public TCRs were found in many individuals. The study listed 164 TCR beta chains as associated with cytomegalovirus. The earlier analysis of nearly 600 of the donors excluded 15 to 20 rarely observed V segments, including chromosome 9 orphons, because counts were too low. Roughly uniform sequencing depth across donors was assumed in presence/absence analyses, although this assumption may not hold. In a later genetic analysis, a missense DCLRE1C variant was associated with V-gene and J-gene trimming of TCR beta chains, and the association was replicated in an independent cohort. A later analysis associated 17,000 or so TCR beta sequences with specific HLA alleles at a false discovery rate of 0.05. Assigning TCR associations to individual alleles was difficult when HLA alleles, especially DR and DQ, strongly co-occurred. The authors suggested that the approach could potentially be extended to other disease states and immunological phenotypes. In an earlier analysis of 587 of the donors, most TCR beta V segments were observed in productive rearrangements about 87% or about 30% of the time, broadly matching IMGT annotations. In this cohort, only TCR beta chains were sequenced, and detectable features were limited by the absence of alpha or paired-chain data. In a later analysis, the rate of TCR association differed among HLA loci, with DRB1 alleles having the most associated TCRs and HLA-C alleles having the fewest. Linkage disequilibrium might explain the correlated functional status among segregating V segments, but an unknown experimental factor could not be excluded. In a later analysis, most CMV-associated TCR beta chains were found to appear HLA-restricted, with HLA associations seemingly driven largely by CMV exposure.

The germline V gene specifies SGHTS as CDR1 and YDEGEE as CDR2. V lost 1 base and J lost 4 bases; the stretch between them is 6 bases long. The cysteine opens and the phenylalanine closes a CDR3 of 13 amino acids. Only the CDR3 region is kept as DNA, spanning 39 bases read in frame from base 1. Notes on this clone: What this receptor recognizes is not known. Per-base qualities were not stored, and no clone one base away is much larger.

The chain employs TRBV5-8 and TRBJ1-5; too little of a D gene remains to name it. This sequence originates from a middle-aged man in good health and CMV-seropositive. The sequencing sample was made of PBMCs. The DNA sequence is as follows: TGTGCCAGCAGCTTGCCCAGTAATCAGCCCCAGCATTTT. This gives the protein CASSLPSNQPQHF.